This is a list of T cell receptor beta chains from one sample in a study of blood T cell dynamics during melanoma immunotherapy. The table came from immunoSEQ multiplex PCR; TCRdb's copy has only in-frame clones and leaves some out. This sample has about 10,000 clones; 84% occur once, and the top ten carry approximately 16%. The sequencing here drew on blood, taken from a patient treated with checkpoint blockade. The receptors stem from a human donor with melanoma. Each CDR3 is given with its conserved first and last residue. A D gene is named only where the DNA matches it firmly. Clone size is not always given. Where it is, it says once, few, many or a class for expanded clones.

abundance	d_gene	v_gene	j_gene	CDR3nt	CDR3aa
NA	TRBD2	TRBV7-2	TRBJ2-2	TGTGCCAGCAGCTCCCCCCGAGCGGGGACCACCGGGGAGCTGTTTTTT	CASSSPRAGTTGELFF
NA	NA	TRBV7-2	TRBJ1-5	TGTGCCAGCAGCTTAGTACGGGGGAGTCAGCCCCAGCATTTT	CASSLVRGSQPQHF
NA	NA	TRBV28	TRBJ1-6	TGTGCCAGCAAGGCGGGGGCTCTTAATTCACCCCTCCACTTT	CASKAGALNSPLHF
NA	NA	TRBV6-5	TRBJ2-2	TGTGCCAGCAGTTACCTGGGGGCGCGGACCGGGGAGCTGTTTTTT	CASSYLGARTGELFF
few	NA	TRBV18	TRBJ1-1	TGTGCCACCTTTCGGCTGAACACTGAAGCTTTCTTT	CATFRLNTEAFF
NA	TRBD1	TRBV28	TRBJ2-2	TGTGCCAGCAGTTCGACAGGGGCCAGGGAGCTGTTTTTT	CASSSTGARELFF
NA	NA	TRBV19	TRBJ1-5	TGTGCCAGTAGCTGGCGGGAGCTTAGCAATCAGCCCCAGCATTTT	CASSWRELSNQPQHF
NA	TRBD1	TRBV20-1	TRBJ1-1	TGCAGGCAAGACAGGGGGCAATCCGCTTTCTTT	CRQDRGQSAFF
NA	NA	TRBV4-3	TRBJ1-3	TGCGCCAGCAGCCACACACTCGGACAGGGAAACACCATATATTTT	CASSHTLGQGNTIYF
NA	NA	TRBV6-5	TRBJ2-6	TGTGCCAGCAGTTCTGGGGCCAACGTCCTGACTTTC	CASSSGANVLTF
NA	NA	TRBV10-3	TRBJ1-6	TGTGCCATCAGTGAAATAGGAACTAATTCACCCCTCCACTTT	CAISEIGTNSPLHF
NA	NA	TRBV15	TRBJ2-7	TGTGCCACCAGCAGAGCTAGGGGCCCCTACGAGCAGTACTTC	CATSRARGPYEQYF
NA	TRBD1	TRBV28	TRBJ1-1	TGTGCCAGCAGCTCCGGACAGGCGGCCATGGAAGCTTTCTTT	CASSSGQAAMEAFF
few	NA	TRBV11-2	TRBJ1-2	TGTGCCAGCAGCCCACCAGGATTCTATGGCTACACCTTC	CASSPPGFYGYTF
NA	NA	TRBV6-5	TRBJ1-5	TGTGCCAGCAGTGAAGCTCAAGGTCAGCCCCAGCATTTT	CASSEAQGQPQHF
few	NA	TRBV19	TRBJ1-5	TGTGCCAGTAGTATTCGGAGCAGCTTAAATCAGCCCCAGCATTTT	CASSIRSSLNQPQHF
NA	NA	TRBV6-5	TRBJ1-6	TGTGCCAGCAGTTACAACCCTAGGGGCTATAATTCACCCCTCCACTTT	CASSYNPRGYNSPLHF
NA	NA	TRBV5-1	TRBJ1-3	TGCGCCAGCAGCTCGTCCGGGGGCTCAGGAAACACCATATATTTT	CASSSSGGSGNTIYF
NA	TRBD2	TRBV7-9	TRBJ2-5	TGTGCCAGCAGCTCCCAAGGTCTAGCGGGGCCCCTCCACTTC	CASSSQGLAGPLHF
NA	TRBD1	TRBV27	TRBJ1-5	TGTGCCAGCAGTCCCGGGACAGGGGTTTTCCAGCCCCAGCATTTT	CASSPGTGVFQPQHF
NA	NA	TRBV27	TRBJ2-7	TGTGCCAGCAGTCGCCGGATCGGTCCGGGCTCCTACGAGCAGTACTTC	CASSRRIGPGSYEQYF
NA	TRBD1	TRBV7-9	TRBJ2-7	TGTGCCAGCAGCCCTAGGACAGGGGCGGGAAACGAGCAGTACTTC	CASSPRTGAGNEQYF
once	NA	TRBV7-9	TRBJ1-4	TGTGCCAGCAGCCTCTTCAGTTCAACTAATGAAAAACTGTTTTTT	CASSLFSSTNEKLFF
few	NA	TRBV11-2	TRBJ1-6	TGTGCCAGCAGCTTAGACCGGCCCTTTGGAGGGGACTCACCCCTCCACTTT	CASSLDRPFGGDSPLHF
NA	NA	TRBV4-3	TRBJ1-1	TGCGCCAGCAGCCAAGACGGTTTGAACACTGAAGCTTTCTTT	CASSQDGLNTEAFF
NA	TRBD2	TRBV10-3	TRBJ2-1	TGTGCCATCAGCAGCGGGGGTTACAATGAGCAGTTCTTC	CAISSGGYNEQFF
NA	TRBD1	TRBV13	TRBJ2-1	TGTGCCAGCAGCCTCCGGCTGAACAGGGGCCAATACAATGAGCAGTTCTTC	CASSLRLNRGQYNEQFF
NA	NA	TRBV28	TRBJ2-7	TGTGCCAGCAGTACCTCCTACGAGCAGTACTTC	CASSTSYEQYF
NA	TRBD2	TRBV11-1	TRBJ2-5	TGTGCCAGCAGCTTATCGTCAGCGGGGGCGAAGGGTGAGACCCAGTACTTC	CASSLSSAGAKGETQYF
NA	NA	TRBV9	TRBJ2-1	TGTGCCAGCAGCCAAGGCGGCAAGAGTTCCTACAATGAGCAGTTCTTC	CASSQGGKSSYNEQFF
NA	NA	TRBV18	TRBJ2-7	TGTGCCAGCTCACCAGGGGCCGGAGACGAGCAGTACTTC	CASSPGAGDEQYF
NA	NA	TRBV6-4	TRBJ1-3	TGTGCCAGCAGTCCCAATCCCGGGACAAGGTCTGGAAACACCATATATTTT	CASSPNPGTRSGNTIYF
NA	TRBD2	TRBV5-1	TRBJ2-3	TGCGCCAGCAGCTTGGTTGGCGCGGGGGGGCCAGATACGCAGTATTTT	CASSLVGAGGPDTQYF
NA	NA	TRBV7-9	TRBJ2-5	TGTGCCAGCAGAGAGACCCAGTACTTC	CASRETQYF
NA	NA	TRBV19	TRBJ1-2	TGTGCCAGTAGTATTACGGTGGGGCCGAGCTATGGCTACACCTTC	CASSITVGPSYGYTF
NA	TRBD2	TRBV23-1	TRBJ2-7	TGCGCCAGCAGTCAATCATTAGCGGGGGCCTGCGAGCAGTACTTC	CASSQSLAGACEQYF
NA	NA	TRBV6-5	TRBJ2-5	TGTGCCAGCAGTTACAGGGTTGAGACCCAGTACTTC	CASSYRVETQYF
NA	TRBD1	TRBV15	TRBJ1-4	TGTGCCACCAGCAGAGATTGGGGACAGGGGGCTAGGACTAATGAAAAACTGTTTTTT	CATSRDWGQGARTNEKLFF
NA	NA	TRBV6-5	TRBJ1-5	TGTGCCAGCAGGCCCGACAGAAATCAGCCCCAGCATTTT	CASRPDRNQPQHF
NA	NA	TRBV4-2	TRBJ1-2	TGTGCCAGCAGCCAAGGACAGGATATGTATGGCTACACCTTC	CASSQGQDMYGYTF
NA	TRBD2	TRBV7-8	TRBJ2-3	TGTGCCAGCAGCTTATCCGGGGGGGAGACAGATACGCAGTATTTT	CASSLSGGETDTQYF
once	NA	TRBV15	TRBJ2-2	TGTGCCACCAGCAGAGAGCGGGGGCCGAACACCGGGGAGCTGTTTTTT	CATSRERGPNTGELFF
NA	NA	TRBV7-3	TRBJ2-3	TGTGCCAGCAGCCCAGGGGGGGCCTTTGATACGCAGTATTTT	CASSPGGAFDTQYF
NA	TRBD1	TRBV6-5	TRBJ1-2	TGTGCCAGCAGTCATGGGACAGGGGGCTATGGCTACACCTTC	CASSHGTGGYGYTF
NA	NA	TRBV6-5	TRBJ1-5	TGTGCCATCAGTGGGACTTTAGGCAATCAGCCCCAGCATTTT	CAISGTLGNQPQHF
NA	NA	TRBV7-6	TRBJ1-5	TGTGCCAGCAGCTTATCCGATGGTTGGGGAGCCTCCCGGCCCCAGCATTTT	CASSLSDGWGASRPQHF
NA	TRBD2	TRBV18	TRBJ2-7	TGTGCCAGCTCACCCAGGACTAGCGGTGCCTACGAGCAGTACTTC	CASSPRTSGAYEQYF
once	NA	TRBV6-1	TRBJ1-3	TGTGCCAGCAGTACGGGAAACACCATATATTTT	CASSTGNTIYF
NA	NA	TRBV30	TRBJ2-1	TGTGCCTGGAGCATGGGACTGGGTATGGGTGAGCAGTTCTTC	CAWSMGLGMGEQFF
NA	NA	TRBV6-1	TRBJ1-4	TGTGCCAGCAGTCCGCAGATTGCAACTAATGAAAAACTGTTTTTT	CASSPQIATNEKLFF
NA	NA	TRBV4-2	TRBJ1-3	TGTGCCAGCAGCCGACAACTTGACAGCTCTGGAAACACCATATATTTT	CASSRQLDSSGNTIYF
few	NA	TRBV21-1	TRBJ2-7	TGTGCCAGCAGCCCGCGACAGACCCTGATCTACGAGCAGTACTTC	CASSPRQTLIYEQYF
NA	TRBD2	TRBV2	TRBJ2-5	TGTGCCAGCAGTCCCTGGACTAGCGAGGAGACCCAGTACTTC	CASSPWTSEETQYF
NA	TRBD2	TRBV7-2	TRBJ2-1	TGTGCCAGCAGCTTCGGACTAGCGGGGGGGCTGGGGTTCTACAATGAGCAGTTCTTC	CASSFGLAGGLGFYNEQFF
NA	NA	TRBV14	TRBJ1-3	TGTGCCAGCAGCCAAGGACAGAACTCTGGAAACACCATATATTTT	CASSQGQNSGNTIYF
NA	TRBD1	TRBV4-3	TRBJ1-2	TGCGCCAGCAGCCAAGATACGGGACAGGACTTATATGGCTACACCTTC	CASSQDTGQDLYGYTF
NA	TRBD1	TRBV2	TRBJ1-5	TGTGCCAGCAGGCCGAATCCGTGGAGGGACAGAAATCAGCCCCAGCATTTT	CASRPNPWRDRNQPQHF
NA	NA	TRBV6-6	TRBJ2-3	TGTGCCAGCAGTTACGGGGGGACTAGCACAGATACGCAGTATTTT	CASSYGGTSTDTQYF
once	TRBD1	TRBV2	TRBJ2-7	TGTGCCAGCAGTGAAGCCCGGGGCAGGGGGCAATACGAGCAGTACTTC	CASSEARGRGQYEQYF
NA	NA	TRBV4-2	TRBJ1-3	TGTGCCAGCAGCCAAGCAGGCTGGACCGAGGGAAACACCATATATTTT	CASSQAGWTEGNTIYF